This T cell receptor beta chain was obtained from a study of blood T cells in healthy people across ages. Study-level findings and limits: Naive T cell percentage strongly correlated with TCR beta diversity.

Per-sample PBMC isolation yielded at least 6 million cells. Total RNA extraction produced at least 5 micrograms (per sample) for the study. Trimming cost V 4 bases and J 1 base, with 19 bases left between them. Germline V gives CDR1 DFQATT, CDR2 SNEGSKA (reference sequence). The CDR3 covers 16 residues. For the second PCR, which ran for roughly 7 to 11 cycles, a sample-barcoded 5' primer and a J-beta primer mix were used. TCRdb re-analysed the 5' RACE reads in MiXCR, keeping a single row per CDR3 protein. Among about 1.6 million distinct CDR3 sequences listed, 30% to 40% were seen once. Remarks on this clonotype: Its antigen is currently unknown.

This chain uses TRBV20-1 with TRBJ2-5; the D gene could be TRBD1 or TRBD2 (5 bases each). Sequencing was carried out using blood. This receptor was obtained from a woman in her thirties in good health. CDR3 in amino acids: CSAIGTAVVFQETQYF. As DNA, the CDR3 is TGCAGTGCTATAGGGACCGCCGTCGTCTTCCAAGAGACCCAGTACTTC.